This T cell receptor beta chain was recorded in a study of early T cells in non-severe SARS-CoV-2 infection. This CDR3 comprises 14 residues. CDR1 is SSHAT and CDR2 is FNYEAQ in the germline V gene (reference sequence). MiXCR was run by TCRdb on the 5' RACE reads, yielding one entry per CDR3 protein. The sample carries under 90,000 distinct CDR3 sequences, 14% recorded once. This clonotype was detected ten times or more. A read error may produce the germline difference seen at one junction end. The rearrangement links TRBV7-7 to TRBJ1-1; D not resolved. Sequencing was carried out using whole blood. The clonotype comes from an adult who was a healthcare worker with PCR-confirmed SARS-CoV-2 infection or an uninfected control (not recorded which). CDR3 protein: CASSPTGLGTEAFF. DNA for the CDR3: TGTGCTAGCAGTCCTACCGGGTTGGGGACTGAAGCTTTCTTT.